Sequencing of this T cell receptor (beta chain) was carried out in a study of shared clonotypes between healthy human individuals. Points from the study as a whole: Depth of sequencing was expected to influence donor clonotype sharing.

Comment on this clone: The antigen remains undetermined.

As defined, naive CD8 cells were CD45RO-negative and positively selected for CCR7, with terminally differentiated effector memory CD45RA+ cells excluded. This CDR3 comprises 14 residues. With V trimmed by 5 bases and J by 5 bases, 9 bases remained unmatched. Germline CDR1 and CDR2: LNHDA and SQIVND (reference sequence). Clones were sequenced by immunoSEQ multiplex PCR, and TCRdb holds only the in-frame ones, with some missing. The top ten clones hold around 0.12% of a sample with approximately 600,000 clones, roughly 95% of them seen once. V usage is TRBV19 and J usage is TRBJ2-7, with 7 nucleotides matching TRBD1. What was sequenced was naive CD8+ T cells sorted from blood. This TCR was recovered from a young woman in good health. The CDR3 sequence is CASSFKTGNDEQYF. CDR3 DNA: TGTGCCAGTAGTTTCAAGACAGGGAATGACGAGCAGTACTTC.